The source of this T cell receptor (beta chain) is a study of identical twins. Germline CDR1 and CDR2: DFQATT and SNEGSKA (reference sequence). The CDR3 covers 15 residues. With 3 bases clipped from V and 4 bases from J, the junction kept 5 bases outside the gene matches. Whole-study findings and limits: Models underestimated out-of-frame TCR alpha sharing in monozygotic twins. Cord blood beta clonotypes present at high abundance carried fewer insertions; no such pattern appeared in memory repertoires.

Comments on this clonotype: Its matching antigen is unknown.

cDNA molecules carried unique molecular identifiers, and template switching added a universal primer site. TCRdb ran MiXCR on the 5' RACE reads and lists one entry per CDR3 protein. The sample includes 240,000 or so distinct CDR3 sequences, roughly 7% of them seen just once. These data were also reused for a study on yellow fever vaccine responses in identical twins.

Input material: memory (CD45RO+) T cells sorted from blood. This receptor was taken from a woman aged 18-29 years in good health. V gene TRBV20-1 combines with J gene TRBJ2-6, with 8 bases matching TRBD1. This chain's CDR3 is CSARDRAAGANVLTF. DNA for the CDR3: TGCAGTGCTAGGGACAGGGCGGCGGGGGCCAACGTCCTGACTTTC.